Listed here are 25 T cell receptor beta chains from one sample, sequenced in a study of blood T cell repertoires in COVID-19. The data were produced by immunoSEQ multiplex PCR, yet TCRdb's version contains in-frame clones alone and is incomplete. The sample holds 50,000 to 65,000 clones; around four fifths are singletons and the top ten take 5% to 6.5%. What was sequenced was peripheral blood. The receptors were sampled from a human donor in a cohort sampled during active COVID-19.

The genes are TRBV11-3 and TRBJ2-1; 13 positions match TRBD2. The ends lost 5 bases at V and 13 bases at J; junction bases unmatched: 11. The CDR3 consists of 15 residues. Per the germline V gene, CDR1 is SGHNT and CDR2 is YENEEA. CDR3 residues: CASSEGGTSGDEQFF. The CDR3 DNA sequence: TGTGCCAGCAGCGAGGGCGGGACTAGCGGGGACGAACAGTTCTTC.

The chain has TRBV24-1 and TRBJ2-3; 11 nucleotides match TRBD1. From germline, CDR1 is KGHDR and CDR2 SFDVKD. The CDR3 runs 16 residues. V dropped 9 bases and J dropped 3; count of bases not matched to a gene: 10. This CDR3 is CATSTGTGGITDTQYF. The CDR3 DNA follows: TGTGCCACCTCAACCGGGACAGGGGGGATTACAGATACGCAGTATTTT.

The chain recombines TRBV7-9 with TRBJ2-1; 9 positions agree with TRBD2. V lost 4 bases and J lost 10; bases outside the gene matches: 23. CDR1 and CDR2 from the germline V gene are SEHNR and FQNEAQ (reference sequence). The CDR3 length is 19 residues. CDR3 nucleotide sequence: TGTGCCAGCAGCTCTCCTACTATCTATAGCGGGGGCCAGTACGGAGAGCAGTTCTTC. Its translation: CASSSPTIYSGGQYGEQFF.

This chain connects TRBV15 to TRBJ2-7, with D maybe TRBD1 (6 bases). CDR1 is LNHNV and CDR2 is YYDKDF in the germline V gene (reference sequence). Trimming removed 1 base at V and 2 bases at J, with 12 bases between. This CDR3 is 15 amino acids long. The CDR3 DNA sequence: TGTGCCACCAGCAGAGGCTTGAGGGGGACCTACGAGCAGTACTTC. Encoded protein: CATSRGLRGTYEQYF.

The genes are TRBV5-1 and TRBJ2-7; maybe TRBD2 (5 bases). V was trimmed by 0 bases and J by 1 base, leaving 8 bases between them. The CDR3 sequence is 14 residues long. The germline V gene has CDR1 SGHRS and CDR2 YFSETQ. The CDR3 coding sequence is TGCGCCAGCAGCTTGGAGAGCGGTTCCTACGAGCAGTACTTC. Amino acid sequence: CASSLESGSYEQYF.

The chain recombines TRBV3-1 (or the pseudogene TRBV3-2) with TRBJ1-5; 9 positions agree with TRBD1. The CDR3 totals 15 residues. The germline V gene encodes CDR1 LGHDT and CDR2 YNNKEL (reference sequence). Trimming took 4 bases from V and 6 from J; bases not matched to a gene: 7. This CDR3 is CASSRTGEAGQPQHF. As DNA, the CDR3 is TGTGCCAGCAGCCGGACAGGGGAGGCGGGTCAGCCCCAGCATTTT.

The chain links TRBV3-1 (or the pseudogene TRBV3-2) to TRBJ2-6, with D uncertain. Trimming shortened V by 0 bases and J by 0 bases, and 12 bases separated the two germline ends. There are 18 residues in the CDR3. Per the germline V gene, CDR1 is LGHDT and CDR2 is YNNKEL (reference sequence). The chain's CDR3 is CASSQDGPSSSGANVLTF. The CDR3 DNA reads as TGTGCCAGCAGCCAAGATGGCCCGTCTAGCTCTGGGGCCAACGTCCTGACTTTC.

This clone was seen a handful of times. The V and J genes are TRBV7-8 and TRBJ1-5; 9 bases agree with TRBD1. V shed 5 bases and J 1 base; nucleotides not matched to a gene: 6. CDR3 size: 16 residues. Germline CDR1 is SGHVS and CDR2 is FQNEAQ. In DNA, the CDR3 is TGTGCCAGCAGCGGATTACAGGGGGCAAGCAATCAGCCCCAGCATTTT. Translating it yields CASSGLQGASNQPQHF. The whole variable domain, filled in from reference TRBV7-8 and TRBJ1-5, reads GAGVSQSPRYKVAKRGQDVALRCDPISGHVSLFWYQQALGQGPEFLTYFQNEAQLDKSGLPSDRFFAERPEGSVSTLKIQRTQQEDSAVYLCASSGLQGASNQPQHFGDGTRLSIL.

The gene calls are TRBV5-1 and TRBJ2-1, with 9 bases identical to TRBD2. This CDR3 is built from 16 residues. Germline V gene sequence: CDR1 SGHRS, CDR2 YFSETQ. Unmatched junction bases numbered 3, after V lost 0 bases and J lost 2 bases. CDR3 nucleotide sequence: TGCGCCAGCAGCTTGGATATAGCGGGAGCCTACAATGAGCAGTTCTTC. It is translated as CASSLDIAGAYNEQFF. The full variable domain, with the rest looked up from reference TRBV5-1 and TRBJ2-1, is KAGVTQTPRYLIKTRGQQVTLSCSPISGHRSVSWYQQTPGQGLQFLFEYFSETQRNKGNFPGRFSGRQFSNSRSEMNVSTLELGDSALYLCASSLDIAGAYNEQFFGPGTRLTVL.

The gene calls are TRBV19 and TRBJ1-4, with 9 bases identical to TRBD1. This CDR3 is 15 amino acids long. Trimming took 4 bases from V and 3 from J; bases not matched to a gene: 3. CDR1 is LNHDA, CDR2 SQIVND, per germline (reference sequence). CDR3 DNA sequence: TGTGCCAGTAGTAGAACAGGGGGCGCTAATGAAAAACTGTTTTTT. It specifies CASSRTGGANEKLFF.

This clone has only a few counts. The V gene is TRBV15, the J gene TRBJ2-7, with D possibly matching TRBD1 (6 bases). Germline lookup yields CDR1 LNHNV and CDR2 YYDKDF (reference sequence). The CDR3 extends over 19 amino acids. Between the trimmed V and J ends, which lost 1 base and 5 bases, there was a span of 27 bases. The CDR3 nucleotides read TGTGCCACCAGCAGAGTTCGAGAGTGGACAGCGGCGGGCAAGGACGAGCAGTACTTC. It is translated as CATSRVREWTAAGKDEQYF.

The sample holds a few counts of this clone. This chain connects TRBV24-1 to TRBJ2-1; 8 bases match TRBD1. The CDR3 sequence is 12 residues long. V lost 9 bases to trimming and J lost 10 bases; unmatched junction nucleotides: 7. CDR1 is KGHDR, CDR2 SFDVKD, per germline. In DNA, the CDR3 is TGTGCCACCTCAGACAGGGGAAGGGAGCAGTTCTTC. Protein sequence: CATSDRGREQFF.

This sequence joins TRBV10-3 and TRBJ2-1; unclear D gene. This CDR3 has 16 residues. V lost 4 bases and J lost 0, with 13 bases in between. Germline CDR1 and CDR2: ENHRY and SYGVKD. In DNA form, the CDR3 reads TGTGCCATCAGTGTTCAACCTTCGAGCTCCTACAATGAGCAGTTCTTC. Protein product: CAISVQPSSSYNEQFF.

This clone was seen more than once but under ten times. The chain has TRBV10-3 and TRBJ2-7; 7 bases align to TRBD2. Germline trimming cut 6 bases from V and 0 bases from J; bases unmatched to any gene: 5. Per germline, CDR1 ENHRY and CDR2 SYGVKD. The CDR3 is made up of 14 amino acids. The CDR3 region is CAIRSSGNSYEQYF. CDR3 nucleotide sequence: TGTGCCATCAGATCCAGCGGGAACTCCTACGAGCAGTACTTC.

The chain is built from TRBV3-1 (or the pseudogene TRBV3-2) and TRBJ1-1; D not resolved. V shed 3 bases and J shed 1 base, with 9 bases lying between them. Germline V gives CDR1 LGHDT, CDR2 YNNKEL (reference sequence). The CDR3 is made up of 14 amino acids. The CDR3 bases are TGTGCCAGCAGCCAGTTCTCCGGGAACACTGAAGCTTTCTTT. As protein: CASSQFSGNTEAFF.

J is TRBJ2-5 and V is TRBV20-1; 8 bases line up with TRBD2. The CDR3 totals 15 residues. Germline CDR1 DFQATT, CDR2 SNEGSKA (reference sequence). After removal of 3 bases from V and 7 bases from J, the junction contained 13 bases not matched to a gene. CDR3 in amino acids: CSASPTSAPTRTQYF. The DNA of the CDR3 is TGCAGTGCTAGTCCGACTAGCGCCCCAACTCGGACCCAGTACTTC.

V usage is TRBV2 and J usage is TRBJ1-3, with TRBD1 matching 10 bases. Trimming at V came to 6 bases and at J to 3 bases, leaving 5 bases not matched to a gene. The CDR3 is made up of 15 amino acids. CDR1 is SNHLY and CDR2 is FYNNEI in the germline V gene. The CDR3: CASRMDRGFGNTIYF. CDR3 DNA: TGTGCCAGCAGGATGGACAGGGGGTTTGGAAACACCATATATTTT.

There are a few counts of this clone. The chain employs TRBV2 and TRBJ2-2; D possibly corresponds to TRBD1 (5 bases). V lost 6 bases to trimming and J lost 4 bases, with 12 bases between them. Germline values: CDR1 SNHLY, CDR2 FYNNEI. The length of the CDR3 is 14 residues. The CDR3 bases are TGTGCCAGCAGCGAACGACAGATCACCGGGGAGCTGTTTTTT. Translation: CASSERQITGELFF.

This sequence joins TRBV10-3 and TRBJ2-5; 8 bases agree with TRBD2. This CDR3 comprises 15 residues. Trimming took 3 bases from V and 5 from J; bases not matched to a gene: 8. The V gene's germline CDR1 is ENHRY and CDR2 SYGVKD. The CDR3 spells CAISDPRGAGETQYF. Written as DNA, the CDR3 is TGTGCCATCAGTGACCCGCGGGGGGCCGGGGAGACCCAGTACTTC.

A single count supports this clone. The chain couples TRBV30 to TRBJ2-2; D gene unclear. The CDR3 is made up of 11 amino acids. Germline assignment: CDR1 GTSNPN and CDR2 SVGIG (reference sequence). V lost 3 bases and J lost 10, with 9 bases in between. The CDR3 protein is CAWSEYSELFF. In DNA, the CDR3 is TGTGCCTGGAGCGAATACTCGGAGCTGTTTTTT. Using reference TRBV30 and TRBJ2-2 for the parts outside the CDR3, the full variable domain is SQTIHQWPATLVQPVGSPLSLECTVEGTSNPNLYWYRQAAGRGLQLLFYSVGIGQISSEVPQNLSASRPQDRQFILSSKKLLLSDSGFYLCAWSEYSELFFGEGSRLTVL.

CDR3 in amino acids: CASSQGKNSGGTDTQYF. The CDR3 coding sequence is TGCGCCAGCAGCCAGGGCAAGAATAGCGGGGGCACAGATACGCAGTATTTT. The chain joins TRBV4-1 to TRBJ2-3, with TRBD2 identical over 8 bases. Looked up from germline, CDR1 is MGHRA and CDR2 is YSYEKL. The CDR3 extends over 17 amino acids. V dropped 3 bases and J dropped 1; count of bases not matched to a gene: 9.

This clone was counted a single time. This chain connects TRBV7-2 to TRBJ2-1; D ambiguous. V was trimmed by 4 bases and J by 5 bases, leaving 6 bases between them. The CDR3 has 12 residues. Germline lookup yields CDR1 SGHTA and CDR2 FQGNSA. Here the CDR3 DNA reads TGTGCCAGCAGCTCACAGAACAATGAGCAGTTCTTC. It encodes CASSSQNNEQFF.

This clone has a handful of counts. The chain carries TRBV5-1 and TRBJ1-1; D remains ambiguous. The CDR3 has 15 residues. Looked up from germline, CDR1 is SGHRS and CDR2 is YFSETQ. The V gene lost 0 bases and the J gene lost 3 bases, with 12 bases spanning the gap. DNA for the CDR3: TGCGCCAGCAGCTTGGGTTTCGTCCAGGACACTGAAGCTTTCTTT. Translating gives CASSLGFVQDTEAFF.

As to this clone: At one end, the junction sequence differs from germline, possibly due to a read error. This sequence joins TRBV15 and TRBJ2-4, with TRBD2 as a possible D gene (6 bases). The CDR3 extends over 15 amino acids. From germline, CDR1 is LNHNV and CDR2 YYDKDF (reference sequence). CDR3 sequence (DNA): TGTGCCACCAGCAGAGATCCGGGAGCCCAAAACATTCAGTACTTC. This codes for CATSRDPGAQNIQYF. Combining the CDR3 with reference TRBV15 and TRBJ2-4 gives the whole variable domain DAMVIQNPRYQVTQFGKPVTLSCSQTLNHNVMYWYQQKSSQAPKLLFHYYDKDFNNEADTPDNFQSRRPNTSFCFLDIRSPGLGDTAMYLCATSRDPGAQNIQYFGAGTRLSVL.

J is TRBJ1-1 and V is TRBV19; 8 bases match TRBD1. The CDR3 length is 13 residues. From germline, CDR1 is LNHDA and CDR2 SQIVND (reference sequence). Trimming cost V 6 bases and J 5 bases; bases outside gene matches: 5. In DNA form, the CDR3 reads TGTGCCAGTAGCGACAGGGGAGGTACTGAAGCTTTCTTT. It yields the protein CASSDRGGTEAFF. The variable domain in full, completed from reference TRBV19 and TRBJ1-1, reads DGGITQSPKYLFRKEGQNVTLSCEQNLNHDAMYWYRQDPGQGLRLIYYSQIVNDFQKGDIAEGYSVSREKKESFPLTVTSAQKNPTAFYLCASSDRGGTEAFFGQGTRLTVV.